These T cell receptor beta chains were read from a single sample in a study of blood T cell repertoires in COVID-19. Only in-frame clones appear in the TCRdb table, and some are missing; sequencing was by immunoSEQ multiplex PCR. This table has 200,000 to 250,000 clones, about 90% appearing once. Sequencing input: PBMCs or T cells enriched from blood (not recorded which). The receptors shown here come from a woman between 50 and 59 years old with acute COVID-19. CDR3s include the opening cysteine and the closing phenylalanine or tryptophan. Each record gives: J gene, clone size, D gene, V gene, CDR3 protein, CDR3 DNA. D genes are given only for firm matches. Not all rows give a size; the values are once, few, many and, for expanded clones, a class.

>TRBJ2-1|.|TRBD1|TRBV7-6
CASSLGTGVNEQFF
TGTGCCAGCAGCTTGGGGACAGGGGTCAATGAGCAGTTCTTC
>TRBJ1-5|.|.|TRBV27
CASSLSRAADQPQHF
TGTGCCAGCAGTTTATCGAGGGCGGCCGATCAGCCCCAGCATTTT
>TRBJ2-1|.|TRBD2|TRBV14
CASSQDRSGRYNEQFF
TGTGCCAGCAGCCAAGATCGCAGCGGGAGGTACAATGAGCAGTTCTTC
>TRBJ1-1|.|.|TRBV7-2
CASSLALLMNTEAFF
TGTGCCAGCAGCTTAGCTTTACTCATGAACACTGAAGCTTTCTTT
>TRBJ2-4|.|TRBD1|TRBV7-2
CASYGQGASSKNIQYF
TGTGCCAGCTATGGACAGGGGGCGTCATCCAAAAACATTCAGTACTTC
>TRBJ1-4|once|TRBD1|TRBV7-9
CASRPRTGNEKLFF
TGTGCCAGCAGACCACGGACAGGGAATGAAAAACTGTTTTTT
>TRBJ2-1|.|TRBD1|TRBV6-5
CASSLTGSYNEQFF
TGTGCCAGCAGTCTGACAGGGTCCTACAATGAGCAGTTCTTC
>TRBJ2-7|few|.|TRBV7-3
CASSLQGGTYEQYF
TGTGCCAGCAGCTTACAGGGGGGAACCTACGAGCAGTACTTC
>TRBJ1-5|once|TRBD1|TRBV27
CASTTGDQPQHF
TGTGCCAGCACCACAGGGGATCAGCCCCAGCATTTT
>TRBJ2-7|.|.|TRBV7-2
CASSPLRTAYEQYF
TGTGCCAGCAGCCCGTTAAGGACAGCTTACGAGCAGTACTTC
>TRBJ1-2|.|.|TRBV6-1
CASSESGPYPTDGYTF
TGTGCCAGCAGTGAAAGCGGACCTTACCCGACCGATGGCTACACCTTC
>TRBJ1-1|.|.|TRBV7-3
CASSSAGTALAFF
TGTGCCAGCAGCTCTGCAGGAACGGCCTTAGCTTTCTTT
>TRBJ2-2|once|TRBD1|TRBV11-3
CASSLLTGRTGELFF
TGTGCCAGCAGCTTACTGACAGGGCGCACCGGGGAGCTGTTTTTT
>TRBJ2-7|.|.|TRBV5-1
CASSFSGPSYEQYF
TGCGCCAGCAGCTTCAGCGGTCCTTCCTACGAGCAGTACTTC
>TRBJ2-7|.|TRBD2|TRBV5-6
CASSPWGGVGSYEQYF
TGTGCCAGCAGCCCCTGGGGGGGGGTTGGCTCCTACGAGCAGTACTTC
>TRBJ1-2|.|.|TRBV19
CASSIMTGFHTF
TGTGCCAGTAGTATAATGACAGGTTTCCACACCTTC